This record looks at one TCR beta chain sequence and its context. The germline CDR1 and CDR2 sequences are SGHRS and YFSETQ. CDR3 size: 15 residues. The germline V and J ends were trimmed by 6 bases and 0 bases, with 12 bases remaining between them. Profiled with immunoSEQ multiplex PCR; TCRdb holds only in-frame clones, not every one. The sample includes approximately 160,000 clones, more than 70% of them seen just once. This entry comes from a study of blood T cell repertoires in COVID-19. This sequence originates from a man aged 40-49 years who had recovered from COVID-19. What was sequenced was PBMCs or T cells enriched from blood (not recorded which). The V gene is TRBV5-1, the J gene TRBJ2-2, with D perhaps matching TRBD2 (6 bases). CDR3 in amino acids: CASTPAGPNTGELFF. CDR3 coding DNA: TGCGCCAGCACCCCCGCGGGGCCGAACACCGGGGAGCTGTTTTTT.